This T cell receptor beta chain stems from a study of tumor-infiltrating lymphocytes in localized non-small cell lung cancer. With 5 bases removed from V and 0 bases from J, the gap between germline ends came to 12 bases. The germline CDR1 and CDR2 sequences are SGHKS and YYEKEE (reference sequence). The CDR3 spans 15 residues. This clone was recorded a few times. This table comes from immunoSEQ multiplex PCR, and its TCRdb copy is limited to in-frame clones, with some not included. The top ten clones hold around 8.9% of a sample with around 9,800 clones, more than 75% of them seen once. The receptor's source is a human donor with non-small cell lung cancer. V usage is TRBV5-5 and J usage is TRBJ1-5; D unresolved. The sequenced sample was lung tumor tissue. CDR3 nucleotide sequence: TGTGCCAGCAGGCACCGGGATACTAGCAATCAGCCCCAGCATTTT. This gives the protein CASRHRDTSNQPQHF.